The 29 T cell receptor beta chains below were found in one sample sequenced in a study of Ad26.COV2.S vaccination and SARS-CoV-2 variants. Some clones are missing from TCRdb's copy, which holds only in-frame ones; the method was immunoSEQ multiplex PCR. The table lists some 340,000 clones, approximately 86% of them singletons. Treatment in this sample: roughly 19 received Ad26.COV2.S at low or high dose, single or two shots; several received placebo; per-sample allocation not given. Sampling took place 63 days after the first vaccine or placebo injection. The sequencing used peripheral blood, collected in a trial of Ad26.COV2.S vaccine versus placebo. The receptors were gathered from a person aged 18 to 65 who received the Ad26.COV2.S COVID-19 vaccine or a placebo.

The chain recombines TRBV6-6 with TRBJ1-2, with TRBD1 matching over 9 bases. Germline V gives CDR1 MNHNY, CDR2 SVGAGI (reference sequence). The CDR3 sequence is 14 residues long. Unmatched junction bases numbered 4, after V lost 2 bases and J lost 6 bases. The CDR3 here is CASSYAGQGNGYTF. The CDR3 DNA sequence: TGTGCCAGCAGTTACGCGGGACAGGGAAATGGCTACACCTTC.

The chain recombines TRBV7-9 with TRBJ2-5; 12 positions match TRBD2. V trimming: 4 bases; J trimming: 11 bases; junction bases outside the gene matches: 5. This CDR3 has 13 amino acids. Germline lookup yields CDR1 SEHNR and CDR2 FQNEAQ (reference sequence). CDR3 bases: TGTGCCAGCAGCTCGACTAGCGGGGGACTACAGTACTTC. Translating it yields CASSSTSGGLQYF.

This chain joins TRBV20-1 and TRBJ2-7; 9 nucleotides line up with TRBD2. The CDR3 loop spans 14 amino acids. The J segment lost 1 base and the V segment lost 3 bases, leaving 4 bases of the junction unmatched. Germline V CDR1 and CDR2: DFQATT, SNEGSKA (reference sequence). The CDR3 region is CSASGLATSYEQYF. Written as DNA, the CDR3 is TGCAGTGCTAGTGGACTAGCGACGTCCTACGAGCAGTACTTC.

The chain recombines TRBV11-2 with TRBJ2-1, with D possibly TRBD2 on 6 matching bases. Germline-derived CDR1 and CDR2 are SGHAT and FQNNGV. The CDR3 spans 14 residues. V was pared by 4 bases and J by 2 bases, with 9 bases between. CDR3: CASSSRTTYNEQFF. CDR3 nucleotides: TGTGCCAGCAGCTCTAGGACTACCTACAATGAGCAGTTCTTC.

Written as DNA, the CDR3 is TGTGCCAGCAGCCCCGACAGAGATAACACTGAAGCTTTCTTT. This encodes CASSPDRDNTEAFF. The rearrangement joins TRBV6-5 to TRBJ1-1; D is possibly TRBD1 (5 bases). In germline, CDR1 is MNHEY, CDR2 SVGAGI. The CDR3 is made up of 14 amino acids. The ends were cut back, 6 bases at V and 2 bases at J, with 13 bases in the middle.

This clone appeared a few times. The chain links TRBV7-2 to TRBJ1-5; the D gene is possibly TRBD1 (5 bases). CDR3 length: 15 amino acids. V gave up 3 bases and J gave up 6 bases, with 15 bases separating them. Germline V gene sequence: CDR1 SGHTA, CDR2 FQGNSA. The chain's CDR3 is CASSFDSIGVQPQHF. The CDR3 region has the DNA TGTGCCAGCAGCTTCGACAGCATCGGGGTTCAGCCCCAGCATTTT.

The chain recombines TRBV4-3 with TRBJ2-1; 13 nucleotides match TRBD2. With 1 base clipped from V and 8 bases from J, the junction kept 14 bases outside the gene matches. This CDR3 region has 19 residues. Germline CDR1 is LGHNA and CDR2 is YSLEER. The CDR3 coding sequence is TGCGCCAGCAGCCAAGTGCTACCAACCGGGACTAGCGGGGTCTATGAGCAGTTCTTC. Amino acid sequence: CASSQVLPTGTSGVYEQFF.

A single count supports this clone. V usage is TRBV7-9 and J usage is TRBJ1-2; D not resolved. The CDR3 loop spans 12 amino acids. V was pared by 5 bases and J by 4 bases, with 8 bases between. Germline lookup yields CDR1 SEHNR and CDR2 FQNEAQ (reference sequence). The DNA of the CDR3 is TGTGCCAGCAGCACAGAGGCCTATGGCTACACCTTC. Translating gives CASSTEAYGYTF.

The chain uses TRBV5-1 and TRBJ2-2, with 11 bases matching TRBD1. The germline CDR1 and CDR2 sequences are SGHRS and YFSETQ. The CDR3 is 18 amino acids. The junction had 8 bases not matched to a gene; V was cut back by 4 bases and J by 0 bases. The CDR3 DNA reads TGCGCCAGCAGCCCCCGCGGGACAGGGGGAGCGAACACCGGGGAGCTGTTTTTT. Translation gives CASSPRGTGGANTGELFF.

This chain links TRBV7-9 with TRBJ2-5; TRBD2 agrees at 7 bases. This CDR3 is built from 14 residues. The germline V gene has CDR1 SEHNR and CDR2 FQNEAQ (reference sequence). V shed 0 bases, J shed 5 bases, and the junction held 3 bases outside the gene matches. CDR3 sequence: CASSLAVGGETQYF. The CDR3 region has the DNA TGTGCCAGCAGCTTAGCAGTGGGAGGGGAGACCCAGTACTTC. Using reference TRBV7-9 and TRBJ2-5 for the parts outside the CDR3, the full variable domain is DTGVSQNPRHKITKRGQNVTFRCDPISEHNRLYWYRQTLGQGPEFLTYFQNEAQLEKSRLLSDRFSAERPKGSFSTLEIQRTEQGDSAMYLCASSLAVGGETQYFGPGTRLLVL.

The rearrangement uses TRBV6-5 and TRBJ1-5; tentatively, D is TRBD1 (5 bases). This CDR3 is built from 14 residues. V lost 2 bases, J lost 4 bases, and 9 bases lay in between. Germline loops: CDR1 MNHEY, CDR2 SVGAGI. In nucleotides, the CDR3 is TGTGCCAGCAGTTACGGGGGATCTAATCAGCCCCAGCATTTT. Residues: CASSYGGSNQPQHF.

The gene calls are TRBV6-6 and TRBJ2-2; 7 bases agree with TRBD1. Trimming at V came to 5 bases and at J to 9 bases, leaving 6 bases not matched to a gene. CDR1 is MNHNY, CDR2 SVGAGI, per germline (reference sequence). This CDR3 has 13 residues. The CDR3 is CASSPRQGRELFF. For the CDR3, the DNA is TGTGCCAGCAGTCCTCGACAGGGAAGGGAGCTGTTTTTT.

The gene calls are TRBV7-9 and TRBJ2-5; TRBD2 matches 8 bases. V shed 4 bases and J 4 bases; nucleotides not matched to a gene: 8. Germline V gene lookup returns CDR1 SEHNR and CDR2 FQNEAQ (reference sequence). This CDR3 spans 15 amino acids. The CDR3 loop is CASSSIGLAGETQYF. The CDR3 DNA follows: TGTGCCAGCAGCTCCATAGGACTAGCTGGAGAGACCCAGTACTTC.

The rearrangement links TRBV5-1 to TRBJ2-2; D is ambiguous. Germline V gene sequence: CDR1 SGHRS, CDR2 YFSETQ. Trimming took 2 bases from V and 5 from J, leaving 13 bases between them. CDR3 size: 15 residues. The DNA for the CDR3 is TGCGCCAGCAGCTTTTCACTTCAGGAGACCGGGGAGCTGTTTTTT. It encodes CASSFSLQETGELFF.

V gene TRBV3-1 (or the pseudogene TRBV3-2) combines with J gene TRBJ1-2; TRBD1 aligns across 8 bases. The CDR3 spans 15 residues. The germline V gene encodes CDR1 LGHDT and CDR2 YNNKEL (reference sequence). V was clipped by 1 base and J by 7 bases; unmatched bases: 8. CDR3 bases: TGTGCCAGCAGCCAAGCCGACGGACAGGGTTTTGGCTACACCTTC. Translating gives CASSQADGQGFGYTF.

This chain links TRBV7-8 with TRBJ2-5; TRBD1 matches 11 bases. CDR3 length: 15 amino acids. The V gene end was trimmed by 3 bases and the J gene end by 4 bases; junction bases not matched to a gene: 4. Germline V gene data show CDR1 as SGHVS and CDR2 as FQNEAQ. CDR3 amino acids: CASSLDRGLGETQYF. DNA for the CDR3: TGTGCCAGCAGCTTGGACAGGGGGCTTGGAGAGACCCAGTACTTC. The entire variable domain, with the rest obtained from reference TRBV7-8 and TRBJ2-5, is as follows: GAGVSQSPRYKVAKRGQDVALRCDPISGHVSLFWYQQALGQGPEFLTYFQNEAQLDKSGLPSDRFFAERPEGSVSTLKIQRTQQEDSAVYLCASSLDRGLGETQYFGPGTRLLVL.

A few counts support this clone. Here the CDR3 reads CASSLWPSYEQYF. The CDR3 nucleotides are TGTGCCAGCAGCTTATGGCCATCCTACGAGCAGTACTTC. This rearrangement joins TRBV5-6 to TRBJ2-7; D unresolved. Trimming took 2 bases from V and 1 from J, leaving 7 bases between them. This CDR3 spans 13 amino acids. Germline V CDR1 and CDR2: SGHDT, YYEEEE.

In this sample, this clone turned up once. This chain links TRBV5-1 with TRBJ2-2, with D tentatively TRBD1 (6 bases). V lost 2 bases and J lost 2, with 10 bases in between. Germline CDR1 is SGHRS and CDR2 is YFSETQ. CDR3 length: 15 amino acids. Here the CDR3 reads CASSLPGTNTGELFF. In DNA, the CDR3 is TGCGCCAGCAGCTTACCCGGGACAAACACCGGGGAGCTGTTTTTT.

This chain connects TRBV6-6 to TRBJ1-4; 8 nucleotides align to TRBD1. From germline, CDR1 is MNHNY and CDR2 SVGAGI (reference sequence). The length of the CDR3 is 14 residues. V shed 3 bases, J shed 7 bases, and the junction held 4 bases outside the gene matches. CDR3 DNA sequence: TGTGCCAGCAGTTATCACAGGGGGGGTGAAAAACTGTTTTTT. As protein: CASSYHRGGEKLFF.

This chain joins TRBV7-2 and TRBJ2-5, with D possibly matching TRBD1 (5 bases). Germline V gene sequence: CDR1 SGHTA, CDR2 FQGNSA. The CDR3 is 16 amino acids. V was cut by 5 bases and J by 6 bases, with 22 bases left in between. The CDR3 protein is CASSTPSQGLGKTQYF. The CDR3 nucleotides are TGTGCCAGCAGCACCCCCAGCCAGGGTCTTGGAAAGACCCAGTACTTC. Full variable domain (rest looked up from reference TRBV7-2 and TRBJ2-5): GAGVSQSPSNKVTEKGKDVELRCDPISGHTALYWYRQSLGQGLEFLIYFQGNSAPDKSGLPSDRFSAERTGGSVSTLTIQRTQQEDSAVYLCASSTPSQGLGKTQYFGPGTRLLVL.

V and J are TRBV15 and TRBJ1-6, with D perhaps matching TRBD1 (5 bases). CDR3 size: 16 residues. Germline-derived CDR1 and CDR2 are LNHNV and YYDKDF (reference sequence). The ends were cut back, 1 base at V and 7 bases at J, with 14 bases in the middle. DNA of the CDR3: TGTGCCACCAGCAGAGTTGGGCGGGGCCCGAATTCACCCCTCCACTTT. Translated: CATSRVGRGPNSPLHF.

V and J are TRBV11-2 and TRBJ1-1; D remains unclear. Trimming took off 1 base at V and 9 bases at J, with 9 bases between the two ends. Germline V gene data show CDR1 as SGHAT and CDR2 as FQNNGV. The CDR3 contains 12 residues. In DNA form, the CDR3 reads TGTGCCAGCAGCTTAGGAGGGCGGAAAGCTTTCTTT. It is translated as CASSLGGRKAFF.

The rearrangement joins TRBV28 to TRBJ2-3; D possibly matches TRBD1 or TRBD2 (5 bases each). V was trimmed by 2 bases and J by 2 bases, leaving 8 bases between them. Germline V lookup: CDR1 MDHEN, CDR2 SYDVKM. The CDR3 is made up of 14 amino acids. CDR3 nucleotides: TGTGCCAGCAGTTTAGGGACCTACACAGATACGCAGTATTTT. It codes for CASSLGTYTDTQYF.

This chain joins TRBV5-4 and TRBJ2-6; 8 nucleotides agree with TRBD2. CDR3 length: 18 amino acids. Losses at the gene ends were 5 bases for V and 0 bases for J; bases not matched to a gene: 10. The germline CDR1 and CDR2 sequences are SGHNT and YYREEE (reference sequence). The CDR3 DNA is TGTGCCAGCAGAAATGGGGTTAGCGGGGTCTCTGGGGCCAACGTCCTGACTTTC. Translation: CASRNGVSGVSGANVLTF.

This chain connects TRBV9 to TRBJ1-1, with TRBD1 as a possible D gene (5 bases). Germline loops: CDR1 SGDLS, CDR2 YYNGEE. This CDR3 is 16 amino acids long. The V gene lost 4 bases and the J gene lost 2 bases, with 18 bases spanning the gap. The CDR3 DNA sequence: TGTGCCAGCAGCCTTCCCACCGGGACTCCAAACACTGAAGCTTTCTTT. Protein: CASSLPTGTPNTEAFF. The whole variable domain, remainder taken from reference TRBV9 and TRBJ1-1, is DSGVTQTPKHLITATGQRVTLRCSPRSGDLSVYWYQQSLDQGLQFLIQYYNGEERAKGNILERFSAQQFPDLHSELNLSSLELGDSALYFCASSLPTGTPNTEAFFGQGTRLTVV.

This sequence joins TRBV5-8 and TRBJ2-5; TRBD2 is a possible D gene (5 bases). Trimming pared 4 bases from V and 1 base from J, leaving 11 bases between. Germline V CDR1 and CDR2: SGHTS, YDEGEE. The CDR3 consists of 14 residues. DNA of the CDR3: TGTGCCAGCAGCCTAATCGGGGTCCAAGAGACCCAGTACTTC. This sequence encodes CASSLIGVQETQYF.

The chain uses TRBV11-1 and TRBJ2-7; 9 bases map to TRBD1. Germline V gene data show CDR1 as SGHAT and CDR2 as FQDESV (reference sequence). The CDR3 spans 15 residues. Trimming at V came to 5 bases and at J to 3 bases, leaving 8 bases not matched to a gene. DNA for the CDR3: TGTGCCAGCAGCCCCCATGGGGACAGGGACTACGAGCAGTACTTC. Its protein is CASSPHGDRDYEQYF.

This clone was seen only a few times. V usage is TRBV4-1 and J usage is TRBJ1-4; 8 nucleotides align to TRBD1. In germline, CDR1 is MGHRA, CDR2 YSYEKL. This CDR3 contains 17 residues. J gave up 8 bases and V 1 base, and 12 bases lay outside the gene matches. The CDR3 bases are TGCGCCAGCAGCCAAGCTTGGGACAGGACGAACTCCGAAAAACTGTTTTTT. This gives the protein CASSQAWDRTNSEKLFF.

This clone appeared once. The V and J genes are TRBV6-5 and TRBJ1-2; 7 nucleotides agree with TRBD1. CDR1 MNHEY and CDR2 SVGAGI come from the germline V gene. The CDR3 is made up of 13 amino acids. The ends lost 6 bases at V and 4 bases at J; junction bases unmatched: 5. The CDR3 reads CASSRQGFYGYTF. CDR3 bases: TGTGCCAGCAGCCGACAGGGATTCTATGGCTACACCTTC.